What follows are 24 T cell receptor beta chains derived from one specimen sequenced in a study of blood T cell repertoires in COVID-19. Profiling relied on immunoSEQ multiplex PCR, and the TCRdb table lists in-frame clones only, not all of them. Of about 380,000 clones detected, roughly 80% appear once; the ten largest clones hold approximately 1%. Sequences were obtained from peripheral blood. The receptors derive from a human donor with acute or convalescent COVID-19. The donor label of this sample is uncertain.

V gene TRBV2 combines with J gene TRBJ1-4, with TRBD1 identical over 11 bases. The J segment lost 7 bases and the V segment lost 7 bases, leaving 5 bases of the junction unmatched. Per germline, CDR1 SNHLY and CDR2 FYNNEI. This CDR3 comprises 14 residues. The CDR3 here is CASIEDRGLEKLFF. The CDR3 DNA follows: TGTGCCAGCATTGAGGACAGGGGGCTTGAAAAACTGTTTTTT. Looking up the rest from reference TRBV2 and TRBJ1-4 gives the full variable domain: EPEVTQTPSHQVTQMGQEVILRCVPISNHLYFYWYRQILGQKVEFLVSFYNNEISEKSEIFDDQFSVERPDGSNFTLKIRSTKLEDSAMYFCASIEDRGLEKLFFGSGTQLSVL.

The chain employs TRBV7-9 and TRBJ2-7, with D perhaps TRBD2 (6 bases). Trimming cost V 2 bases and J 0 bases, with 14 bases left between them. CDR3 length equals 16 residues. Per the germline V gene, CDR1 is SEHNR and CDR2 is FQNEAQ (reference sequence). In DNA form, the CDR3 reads TGTGCCAGCAGCTTATGGGCCCCCGGGAGCTCCTACGAGCAGTACTTC. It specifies CASSLWAPGSSYEQYF. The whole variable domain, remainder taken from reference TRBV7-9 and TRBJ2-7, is DTGVSQNPRHKITKRGQNVTFRCDPISEHNRLYWYRQTLGQGPEFLTYFQNEAQLEKSRLLSDRFSAERPKGSFSTLEIQRTEQGDSAMYLCASSLWAPGSSYEQYFGPGTRLTVT.

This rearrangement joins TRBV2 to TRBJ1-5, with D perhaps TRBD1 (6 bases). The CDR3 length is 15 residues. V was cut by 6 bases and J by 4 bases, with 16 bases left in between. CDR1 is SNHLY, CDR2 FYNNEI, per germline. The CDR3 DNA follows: TGTGCCAGCAGGGAGCAGGGGCTTCGAAATCAGCCCCAGCATTTT. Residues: CASREQGLRNQPQHF.

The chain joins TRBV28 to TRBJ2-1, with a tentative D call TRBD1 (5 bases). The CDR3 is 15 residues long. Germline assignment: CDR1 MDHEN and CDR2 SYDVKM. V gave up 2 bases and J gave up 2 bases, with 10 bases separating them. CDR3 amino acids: CASSLQGNTYNEQFF. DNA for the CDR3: TGTGCCAGCAGTTTACAGGGAAACACCTACAATGAGCAGTTCTTC. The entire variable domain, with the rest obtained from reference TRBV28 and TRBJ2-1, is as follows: DVKVTQSSRYLVKRTGEKVFLECVQDMDHENMFWYRQDPGLGLRLIYFSYDVKMKEKGDIPEGYSVSREKKERFSLILESASTNQTSMYLCASSLQGNTYNEQFFGPGTRLTVL.

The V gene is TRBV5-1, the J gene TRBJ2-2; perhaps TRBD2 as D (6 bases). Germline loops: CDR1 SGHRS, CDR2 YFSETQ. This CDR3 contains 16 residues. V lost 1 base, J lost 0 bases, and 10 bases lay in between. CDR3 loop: CASSLNGGTNTGELFF. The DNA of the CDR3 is TGCGCCAGCAGCTTGAATGGGGGGACGAACACCGGGGAGCTGTTTTTT.

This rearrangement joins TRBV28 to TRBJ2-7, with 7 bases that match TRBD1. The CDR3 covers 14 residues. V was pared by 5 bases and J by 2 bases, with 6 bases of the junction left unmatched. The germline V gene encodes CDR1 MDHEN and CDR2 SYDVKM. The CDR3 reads CASSPQTGTYEQYF. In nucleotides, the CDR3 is TGTGCCAGCAGTCCTCAGACAGGGACCTACGAGCAGTACTTC.

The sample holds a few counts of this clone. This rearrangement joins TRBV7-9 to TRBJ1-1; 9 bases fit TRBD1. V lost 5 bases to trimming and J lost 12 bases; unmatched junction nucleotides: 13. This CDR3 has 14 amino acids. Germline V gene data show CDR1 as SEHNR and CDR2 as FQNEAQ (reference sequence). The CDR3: CASSHVRTGVSTFF. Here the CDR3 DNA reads TGTGCCAGCAGCCATGTGCGGACAGGGGTCTCAACTTTCTTT.

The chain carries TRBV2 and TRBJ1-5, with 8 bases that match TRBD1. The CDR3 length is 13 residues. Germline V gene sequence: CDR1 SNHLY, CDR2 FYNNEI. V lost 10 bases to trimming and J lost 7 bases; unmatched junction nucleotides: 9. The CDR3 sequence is CAIGQGGGQPQHF. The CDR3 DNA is TGTGCCATCGGACAGGGCGGAGGGCAGCCCCAGCATTTT.

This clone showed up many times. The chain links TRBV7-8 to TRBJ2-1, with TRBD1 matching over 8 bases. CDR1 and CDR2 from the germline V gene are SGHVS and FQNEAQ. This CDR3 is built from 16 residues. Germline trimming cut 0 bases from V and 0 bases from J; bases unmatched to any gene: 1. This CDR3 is CASSLADRGSYNEQFF. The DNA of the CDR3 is TGTGCCAGCAGCTTAGCCGACAGGGGCTCCTACAATGAGCAGTTCTTC.

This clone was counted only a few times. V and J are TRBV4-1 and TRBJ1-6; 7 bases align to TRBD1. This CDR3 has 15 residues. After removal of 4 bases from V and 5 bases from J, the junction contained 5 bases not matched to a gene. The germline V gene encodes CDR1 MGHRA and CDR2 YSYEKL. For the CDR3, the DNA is TGCGCCAGCAGCCTGGGACAGAACCATAATTCACCCCTCCACTTT. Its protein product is CASSLGQNHNSPLHF.

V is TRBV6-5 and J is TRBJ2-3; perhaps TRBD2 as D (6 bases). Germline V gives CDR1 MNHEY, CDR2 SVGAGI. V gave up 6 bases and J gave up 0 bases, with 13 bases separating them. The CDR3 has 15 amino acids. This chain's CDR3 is CASRRDLISTDTQYF. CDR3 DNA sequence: TGTGCCAGCAGGAGGGACTTGATAAGCACAGATACGCAGTATTTT.

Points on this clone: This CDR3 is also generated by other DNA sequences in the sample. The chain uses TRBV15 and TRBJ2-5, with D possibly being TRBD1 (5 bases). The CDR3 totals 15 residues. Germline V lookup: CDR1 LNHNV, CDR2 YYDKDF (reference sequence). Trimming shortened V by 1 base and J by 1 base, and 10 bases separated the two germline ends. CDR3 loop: CATSRVQGLQETQYF. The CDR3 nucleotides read TGTGCCACCAGCAGAGTGCAGGGCCTCCAAGAGACCCAGTACTTC.

CDR3 nucleotide sequence: TGCGCCAGCAGTGGGTTCACGGGCACAGATACGCAGTATTTT. This gives the protein CASSGFTGTDTQYF. The genes are TRBV10-2 and TRBJ2-3; no definite D call. The CDR3 runs to 14 residues. Germline V gene sequence: CDR1 WSHSY, CDR2 SAAADI. Trimming took 4 bases from V and 1 from J, leaving 9 bases between them.

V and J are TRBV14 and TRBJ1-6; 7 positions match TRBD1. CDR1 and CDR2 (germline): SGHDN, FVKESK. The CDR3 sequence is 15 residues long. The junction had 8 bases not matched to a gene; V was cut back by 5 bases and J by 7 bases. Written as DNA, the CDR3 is TGTGCCAGCAGCTCGACCGGGACAGCAAATTCACCCCTCCACTTT. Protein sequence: CASSSTGTANSPLHF.

CDR3 DNA sequence: TGTGCCAGTAGTCTGGGCAGGGGAAACCCCTATGGCTACACCTTC. Its protein product is CASSLGRGNPYGYTF. V and J are TRBV19 and TRBJ1-2; D is possibly TRBD1 (6 bases). The length of the CDR3 is 15 residues. Germline CDR1 LNHDA, CDR2 SQIVND (reference sequence). The germline V and J ends were trimmed by 5 bases and 4 bases, with 17 bases remaining between them.

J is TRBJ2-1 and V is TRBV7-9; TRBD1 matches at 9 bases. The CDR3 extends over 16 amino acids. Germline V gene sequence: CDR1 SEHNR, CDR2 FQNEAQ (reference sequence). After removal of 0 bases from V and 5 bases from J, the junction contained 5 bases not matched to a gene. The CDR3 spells CASSLAGTGRNNEQFF. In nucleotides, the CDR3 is TGTGCCAGCAGCTTAGCTGGGACAGGGAGGAACAATGAGCAGTTCTTC.

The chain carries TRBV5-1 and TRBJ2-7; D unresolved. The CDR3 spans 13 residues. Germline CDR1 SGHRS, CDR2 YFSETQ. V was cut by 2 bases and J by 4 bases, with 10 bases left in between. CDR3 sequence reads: CASSFGSMYEQYF. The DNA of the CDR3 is TGCGCCAGCAGCTTCGGGTCGATGTACGAGCAGTACTTC.

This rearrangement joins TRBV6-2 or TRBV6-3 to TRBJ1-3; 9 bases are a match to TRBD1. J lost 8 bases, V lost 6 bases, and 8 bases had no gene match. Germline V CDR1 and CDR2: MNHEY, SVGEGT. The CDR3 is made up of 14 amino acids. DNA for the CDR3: TGTGCCAGCAGCGGGACAGGGAAGGCTCACACCATATATTTT. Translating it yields CASSGTGKAHTIYF.

The CDR3 DNA follows: TGTGCCAGCAGCTTAGGATTCCCAGGGGACTATGGCTACACCTTC. Its protein is CASSLGFPGDYGYTF. The chain is built from TRBV11-2 and TRBJ1-2; D is perhaps TRBD1 (6 bases). V was shortened by 1 base and J by 3 bases, with 12 bases between the two germline ends. Germline V gene sequence: CDR1 SGHAT, CDR2 FQNNGV. CDR3 length: 15 residues.

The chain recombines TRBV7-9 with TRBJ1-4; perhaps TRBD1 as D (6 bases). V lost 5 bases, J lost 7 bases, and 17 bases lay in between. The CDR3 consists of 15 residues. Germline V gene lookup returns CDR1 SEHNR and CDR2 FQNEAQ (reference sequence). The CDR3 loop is CASSPGQLGGEKLFF. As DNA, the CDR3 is TGTGCCAGCAGCCCCGGACAGCTCGGTGGTGAAAAACTGTTTTTT.

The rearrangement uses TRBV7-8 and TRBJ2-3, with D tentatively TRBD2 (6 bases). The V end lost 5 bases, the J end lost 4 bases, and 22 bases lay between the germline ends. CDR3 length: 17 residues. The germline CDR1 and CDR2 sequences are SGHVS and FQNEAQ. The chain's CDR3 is CASSARPTRRRADTQYF. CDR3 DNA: TGTGCCAGCAGCGCCCGGCCGACTAGACGTCGGGCAGATACGCAGTATTTT.

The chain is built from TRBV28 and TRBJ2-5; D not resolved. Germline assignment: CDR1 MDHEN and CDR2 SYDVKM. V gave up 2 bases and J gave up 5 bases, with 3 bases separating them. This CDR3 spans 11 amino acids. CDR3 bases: TGTGCCAGCAGTTTAGCGGAGACCCAGTACTTC. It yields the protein CASSLAETQYF.

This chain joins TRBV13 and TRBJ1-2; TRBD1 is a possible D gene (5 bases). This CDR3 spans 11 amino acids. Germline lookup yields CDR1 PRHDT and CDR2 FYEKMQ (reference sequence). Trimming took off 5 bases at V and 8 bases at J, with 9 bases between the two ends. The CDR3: CASSLGGGYTF. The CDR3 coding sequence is TGTGCCAGCAGCCTTGGGGGGGGCTACACCTTC.

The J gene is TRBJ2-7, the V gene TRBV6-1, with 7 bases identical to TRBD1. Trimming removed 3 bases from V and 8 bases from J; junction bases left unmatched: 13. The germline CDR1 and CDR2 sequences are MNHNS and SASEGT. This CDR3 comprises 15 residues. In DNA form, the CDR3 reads TGTGCCAGCAGTGATAAAGGGGACAGATATACGAAGCAGTACTTC. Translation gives CASSDKGDRYTKQYF.